The sequence of this T cell receptor beta chain was determined in a study of cytomegalovirus exposure and HLA in healthy donors. The CDR3 length is 15 residues. The V and J ends lost 3 bases and 1 base, in that order; junction bases with no gene match: 5. Germline loops: CDR1 KGHSH, CDR2 LQKENI. The PCR was carried out with 60 Vbeta primers and 13 Jbeta primers. Assay used: immunoSEQ multiplex PCR; TCRdb lists only in-frame clones, some missing. The table has under 200,000 clones, about 72% seen once. Sequenced input: PBMCs. This TCR derives from a man in his sixties in good health and CMV-seronegative. The genes are TRBV18 and TRBJ2-7; TRBD2 matches 8 bases. The CDR3 sequence is CASSPSGTRSYEQYF. Written as DNA, the CDR3 is TGTGCCAGCTCACCGTCCGGGACTAGGTCCTACGAGCAGTACTTC.